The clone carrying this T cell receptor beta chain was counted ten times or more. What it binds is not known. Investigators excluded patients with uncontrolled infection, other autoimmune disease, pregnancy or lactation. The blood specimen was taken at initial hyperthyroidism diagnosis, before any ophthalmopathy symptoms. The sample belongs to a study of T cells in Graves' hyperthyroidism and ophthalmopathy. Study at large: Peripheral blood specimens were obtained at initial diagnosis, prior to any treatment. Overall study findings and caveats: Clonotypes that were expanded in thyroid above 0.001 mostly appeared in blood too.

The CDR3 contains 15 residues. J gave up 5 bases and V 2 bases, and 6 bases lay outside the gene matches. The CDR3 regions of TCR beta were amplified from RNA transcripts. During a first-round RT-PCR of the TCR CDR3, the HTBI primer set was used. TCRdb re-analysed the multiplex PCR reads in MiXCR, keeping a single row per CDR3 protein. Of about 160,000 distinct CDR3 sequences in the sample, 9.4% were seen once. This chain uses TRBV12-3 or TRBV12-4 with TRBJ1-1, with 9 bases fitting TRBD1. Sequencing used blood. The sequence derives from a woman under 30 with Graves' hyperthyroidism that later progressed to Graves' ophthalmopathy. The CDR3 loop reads CASSLRDRVYTEAFF. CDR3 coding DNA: TGTGCCAGCAGTTTACGGGACAGGGTTTATACTGAAGCTTTCTTT.